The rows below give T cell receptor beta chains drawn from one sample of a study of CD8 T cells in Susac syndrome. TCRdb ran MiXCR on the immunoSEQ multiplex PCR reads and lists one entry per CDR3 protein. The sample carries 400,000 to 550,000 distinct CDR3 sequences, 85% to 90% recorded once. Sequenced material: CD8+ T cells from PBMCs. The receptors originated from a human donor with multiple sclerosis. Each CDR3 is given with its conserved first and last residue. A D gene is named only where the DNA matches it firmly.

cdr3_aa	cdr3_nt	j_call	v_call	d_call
CASSSRLAGGADTQYF	TGTGCCAGCAGCTCCCGACTAGCGGGAGGGGCGGATACGCAGTATTTT	TRBJ2-3	TRBV7-3	TRBD2
CASSPLEENTEAFF	TGTGCCAGCAGCCCCCTAGAGGAGAACACTGAAGCTTTCTTT	TRBJ1-1	TRBV7-9	NA
CSAVTGGLWTEAFF	TGCAGCGCCGTAACAGGGGGCTTATGGACTGAAGCTTTCTTT	TRBJ1-1	TRBV29-1	TRBD1
CASSPNQGTGKLFF	TGTGCCAGCAGCCCCAACCAGGGGACGGGAAAACTGTTTTTT	TRBJ1-4	TRBV11-2	NA
CASSPSDAPYQETQYF	TGTGCCAGCAGCCCCTCGGACGCCCCGTACCAAGAGACCCAGTACTTC	TRBJ2-5	TRBV5-6	NA
CASSASSGHRSYEQYF	TGTGCCAGCAGCGCCTCCTCGGGACACCGATCCTACGAGCAGTACTTC	TRBJ2-7	TRBV7-9	NA
CASSLLGYTDTQYF	TGTGCCAGCAGTCTTCTGGGATACACAGATACGCAGTATTTT	TRBJ2-3	TRBV27	NA
CASSPLGGGDGYTF	TGTGCCAGCAGTCCCCTCGGGGGTGGAGATGGCTACACCTTC	TRBJ1-2	TRBV12-3/TRBV12-4	NA
CASSQLTGVETQYF	TGCGCCAGCAGCCAATTAACAGGAGTAGAGACCCAGTACTTC	TRBJ2-5	TRBV4-1	NA
CASSQEDWLNTGELFF	TGCGCCAGCAGCCAAGAGGACTGGCTGAACACCGGGGAGCTGTTTTTT	TRBJ2-2	TRBV4-1	NA
CASSLGARQGILLVEETQYF	TGTGCCAGCAGTTTAGGGGCACGACAGGGAATTCTGTTGGTGGAAGAGACCCAGTACTTC	TRBJ2-5	TRBV28	TRBD1
CATSRDWGLGTEAFF	TGTGCCACCAGCAGAGATTGGGGGCTTGGCACTGAAGCTTTCTTT	TRBJ1-1	TRBV15	NA
CASSLVAGSEQYF	TGTGCCAGCAGTTTAGTAGCGGGGTCCGAGCAGTACTTC	TRBJ2-7	TRBV27	TRBD2
CASETSGRNTGELFF	TGTGCCAGTGAGACTAGCGGGAGGAACACCGGGGAGCTGTTTTTT	TRBJ2-2	TRBV6-1	TRBD2
CASSFSEERDQPQHF	TGTGCCAGCAGTTTTTCGGAAGAAAGGGATCAGCCCCAGCATTTT	TRBJ1-5	TRBV12-3/TRBV12-4	NA
CASSGGSVRYPYEQYF	TGTGCCAGCAGTGGGGGTAGTGTTCGATATCCCTACGAGCAGTACTTC	TRBJ2-7	TRBV28	NA